This passage covers 31 T cell receptor beta chains from one sample sequenced in a study of T cell responses to AZD1222 COVID-19 vaccine. Clones were read by immunoSEQ multiplex PCR, and TCRdb kept only the in-frame ones, dropping some. The sample contains about 160,000 clones, under 95% of which appear only once. This specimen consisted of peripheral blood, obtained 28 days after the second AZD1222 dose. Receptor source: an adult who received the AZD1222 COVID-19 vaccine.

This clone was seen a single time. The V call is TRBV5-3, the J call TRBJ1-1; the D gene is possibly TRBD1 (5 bases). TRBV5-3 is an ORF for which the function is uncertain. The ends were cut back, 6 bases at V and 2 bases at J, with 14 bases in the middle. The CDR3 runs to 14 residues. The CDR3 bases are TGTGCCAGAAATTACAGGTATATTAACACTGAAGCTTTCTTT. This translates into CARNYRYINTEAFF.

The chain couples TRBV19 to TRBJ2-5; a possible D gene is TRBD2 (7 bases). The CDR3 covers 15 residues. Between the trimmed V and J ends, which lost 8 bases and 5 bases, there was a span of 21 bases. Germline loops: CDR1 LNHDA, CDR2 SQIVND (reference sequence). CDR3 DNA sequence: TGTGCCAGTCGGGGTCGAGGGGGGGCCATTGAGACCCAGTACTTC. This encodes CASRGRGGAIETQYF.

V and J are TRBV5-4 and TRBJ1-5, with a weak D call TRBD1 (6 bases). Trimming cost V 0 bases and J 3 bases, with 7 bases left between them. The length of the CDR3 is 14 residues. Per germline, CDR1 SGHNT and CDR2 YYREEE (reference sequence). DNA for the CDR3: TGTGCCAGCAGCTTGGCAGGGGACAATCAGCCCCAGCATTTT. It codes for CASSLAGDNQPQHF.

This rearrangement joins TRBV9 to TRBJ1-6; TRBD1 matches at 11 bases. The CDR3 has 15 residues. The junction had 0 bases not matched to a gene; V was cut back by 3 bases and J by 4 bases. Per the germline V gene, CDR1 is SGDLS and CDR2 is YYNGEE. CDR3 nucleotide sequence: TGTGCCAGCAGCGGGGACAGGGGGTATAATTCACCCCTCCACTTT. This codes for CASSGDRGYNSPLHF.

The J gene is TRBJ2-1, the V gene TRBV9; TRBD1 is a possible D gene (6 bases). The CDR3 covers 14 residues. Deletions cut 1 base from V and 6 bases from J, with 11 bases between. From germline, CDR1 is SGDLS and CDR2 YYNGEE. This CDR3 is CASSVTGFPNEQFF. The CDR3 DNA is TGTGCCAGCAGCGTAACAGGGTTCCCCAATGAGCAGTTCTTC.

The CDR3 nucleotides are TGTGCCAGCAGTCCCCGTGCAGAGCAGCCCCAGCATTTT. The encoded protein is CASSPRAEQPQHF. The genes are TRBV6-5 and TRBJ1-5; D remains unclear. This CDR3 contains 13 residues. V lost 5 bases and J lost 7, with 12 bases in between. Germline V gene sequence: CDR1 MNHEY, CDR2 SVGAGI.

This clone turned up a few times. This chain joins TRBV6-1 and TRBJ1-2, with a tentative D call TRBD1 (5 bases). V lost 2 bases to trimming and J lost 6 bases, with 16 bases between them. The CDR3 consists of 15 residues. CDR1 is MNHNS, CDR2 SASEGT, per germline. The CDR3 region has the DNA TGTGCCAGCAGTGAAATTGACAGCTATGTGCATGGCTACACCTTC. Its translation: CASSEIDSYVHGYTF.

V gene TRBV18 combines with J gene TRBJ1-2; D is undetermined. The V gene lost 3 bases and the J gene lost 0 bases, with 11 bases spanning the gap. CDR1 and CDR2 from the germline V gene are KGHSH and LQKENI. The CDR3 extends over 15 amino acids. CDR3 protein: CASSPPSVSNYGYTF. DNA for the CDR3: TGTGCCAGCTCACCCCCAAGTGTCTCTAACTATGGCTACACCTTC.

CDR3 residues: CASSLTGKSGTQYF. The CDR3 DNA follows: TGTGCCAGCAGCCTTACCGGGAAGTCGGGTACGCAGTATTTT. This chain joins TRBV5-6 and TRBJ2-3; D is possibly TRBD2 (5 bases). This CDR3 region has 14 residues. Germline V gene lookup returns CDR1 SGHDT and CDR2 YYEEEE. V was clipped by 4 bases and J by 8 bases, with 17 bases between them.

The genes are TRBV19 and TRBJ1-2; D is unclear. Trimming took off 5 bases at V and 8 bases at J, with 18 bases between the two ends. Germline lookup yields CDR1 LNHDA and CDR2 SQIVND (reference sequence). This CDR3 spans 14 amino acids. Here the CDR3 DNA reads TGTGCCAGTAGTCGACCGGTCCCGAGGGAGGGCTACACCTTC. Protein: CASSRPVPREGYTF.

The V and J genes are TRBV10-2 and TRBJ1-6; D perhaps matches TRBD1 (6 bases). There are 16 residues in the CDR3. V lost 7 bases and J 7 bases, leaving 20 bases between the germline ends. Per the germline V gene, CDR1 is WSHSY and CDR2 is SAAADI. CDR3 DNA sequence: TGCGCCAGCAACCAACAGGGCCCCACAGGGAATTCACCCCTCCACTTT. Amino acids: CASNQQGPTGNSPLHF.

V usage is TRBV5-1 and J usage is TRBJ1-3; D ambiguous. The V end lost 3 bases, the J end lost 0 bases, and 13 bases lay between the germline ends. Germline lookup yields CDR1 SGHRS and CDR2 YFSETQ. The CDR3 is 16 residues long. CDR3 bases: TGCGCCAGCAGCTCCGGACGGGTGAGCTCTGGAAACACCATATATTTT. It yields the protein CASSSGRVSSGNTIYF. The full variable domain, in which reference TRBV5-1 and TRBJ1-3 provide the parts outside the CDR3, is KAGVTQTPRYLIKTRGQQVTLSCSPISGHRSVSWYQQTPGQGLQFLFEYFSETQRNKGNFPGRFSGRQFSNSRSEMNVSTLELGDSALYLCASSSGRVSSGNTIYFGEGSWLTVV.

The CDR3 coding sequence is TGCGCCAGCAGCTTGGCTGGGTCCGAGCAGTACTTC. Its protein product is CASSLAGSEQYF. V usage is TRBV5-1 and J usage is TRBJ2-7; D is ambiguous. Germline CDR1 reads SGHRS; CDR2 reads YFSETQ. This CDR3 contains 12 residues. V shed 0 bases and J shed 6 bases, with 7 bases lying between them.

V and J are TRBV3-1 (or the pseudogene TRBV3-2) and TRBJ1-1; no clear D. This CDR3 is 12 amino acids long. Germline values: CDR1 LGHDT, CDR2 YNNKEL (reference sequence). V dropped 0 bases and J dropped 9 bases, with 8 bases sitting between them. This CDR3 is CASSQDGVKAFF. As DNA, the CDR3 is TGTGCCAGCAGCCAAGATGGGGTGAAAGCTTTCTTT.

J is TRBJ2-7 and V is TRBV7-6; 8 bases fit TRBD1. This CDR3 region has 16 residues. Germline V gene sequence: CDR1 SGHVS, CDR2 FNYEAQ. With V trimmed by 3 bases and J by 5 bases, 12 bases remained unmatched. The chain's CDR3 is CASSLGAGQGVHEQYF. CDR3 nucleotide sequence: TGTGCCAGCAGCTTGGGGGCCGGACAGGGCGTCCACGAGCAGTACTTC.

This clone is a singleton in its sample. J is TRBJ1-4 and V is TRBV6-6, with TRBD1 identical over 8 bases. The V gene's germline CDR1 is MNHNY and CDR2 SVGAGI (reference sequence). V was pared by 5 bases and J by 5 bases, with 22 bases of the junction left unmatched. The CDR3 is made up of 20 amino acids. CDR3 sequence reads: CASSRTAGGAFGMDNEKLFF. CDR3 sequence (DNA): TGTGCCAGCAGTCGCACCGCAGGGGGCGCATTTGGGATGGACAATGAAAAACTGTTTTTT.

Regarding this clone: Other DNA sequences in the same sample also yield this CDR3. This rearrangement joins TRBV9 to TRBJ2-1; 8 bases align to TRBD2. The CDR3 runs to 15 residues. V shed 0 bases, J shed 3 bases, and the junction held 2 bases outside the gene matches. Per germline, CDR1 SGDLS and CDR2 YYNGEE. The CDR3 spells CASSVGSGGYNEQFF. CDR3 coding DNA: TGTGCCAGCAGCGTAGGGAGCGGGGGCTACAATGAGCAGTTCTTC.

V is TRBV10-3 and J is TRBJ1-3, with no clear D. This CDR3 region has 15 residues. The germline V gene has CDR1 ENHRY and CDR2 SYGVKD. V was trimmed by 0 bases and J by 0 bases, leaving 6 bases between them. The CDR3 nucleotides are TGTGCCATCAGTGAGTCACCTTCCTCTGGAAACACCATATATTTT. Its translation: CAISESPSSGNTIYF.

V is TRBV7-9 and J is TRBJ1-2, with D possibly being TRBD1 (5 bases). Germline CDR1 is SEHNR and CDR2 is FQNEAQ (reference sequence). V was clipped by 5 bases and J by 4 bases, with 14 bases between them. This CDR3 has 14 residues. The CDR3 DNA is TGTGCCAGCAGCGTCTCAGCGGGGGGCTATGGCTACACCTTC. Translation gives CASSVSAGGYGYTF. Supplemented by reference TRBV7-9 and TRBJ1-2, the full variable domain reads DTGVSQNPRHKITKRGQNVTFRCDPISEHNRLYWYRQTLGQGPEFLTYFQNEAQLEKSRLLSDRFSAERPKGSFSTLEIQRTEQGDSAMYLCASSVSAGGYGYTFGSGTRLTVV.

The J gene is TRBJ1-1, the V gene TRBV6-5; the D gene is possibly TRBD1 (6 bases). This CDR3 region has 13 residues. Deletions cut 6 bases from V and 0 bases from J, with 8 bases between. The germline V gene encodes CDR1 MNHEY and CDR2 SVGAGI. DNA for the CDR3: TGTGCCAGCAGGGGGACACTGAACACTGAAGCTTTCTTT. It is translated as CASRGTLNTEAFF.

This chain links TRBV19 with TRBJ1-2; D remains ambiguous. The CDR3 is 14 residues long. Between the trimmed V and J ends, which lost 6 bases and 5 bases, there was a span of 16 bases. In germline, CDR1 is LNHDA, CDR2 SQIVND (reference sequence). The CDR3 spells CASRPGGQGYGYTF. For the CDR3, the DNA is TGTGCCAGTAGGCCTGGAGGGCAAGGGTATGGCTACACCTTC.

The chain couples TRBV6-5 to TRBJ1-1, with D uncertain. The V end was cut by 2 bases, the J end by 0 bases, with 4 bases between. The germline gives CDR1 MNHEY, CDR2 SVGAGI. The CDR3 spans 13 residues. The CDR3 loop reads CASSYNMNTEAFF. CDR3 nucleotides: TGTGCCAGCAGTTACAACATGAACACTGAAGCTTTCTTT.

The chain links TRBV5-6 to TRBJ2-3; 11 bases are a match to TRBD2. CDR1 and CDR2 (germline): SGHDT, YYEEEE. With 0 bases clipped from V and 6 bases from J, the junction kept 9 bases outside the gene matches. This CDR3 comprises 17 residues. The CDR3 DNA reads as TGTGCCAGCAGCTTGGTGGTGACTAGCGGGGCCGGGGATACGCAGTATTTT. Its protein is CASSLVVTSGAGDTQYF.

The CDR3 sequence is CASSKTRSGNTIYF. In nucleotides, the CDR3 is TGTGCCAGCAGTAAGACTCGCTCTGGAAACACCATATATTTT. This sequence joins TRBV6-6 and TRBJ1-3; D remains unclear. V shed 5 bases and J shed 0 bases, with 8 bases lying between them. CDR3 length: 14 amino acids. The germline gives CDR1 MNHNY, CDR2 SVGAGI (reference sequence).

This clone showed up just a few times. This chain joins TRBV18 and TRBJ2-7; D remains ambiguous. CDR3 length equals 10 residues. Germline CDR1 KGHSH, CDR2 LQKENI. Between the trimmed V and J ends, which lost 8 bases and 0 bases, there was a span of 2 bases. CDR3 loop: CASASYEQYF. CDR3 sequence (DNA): TGTGCCAGCGCCTCCTACGAGCAGTACTTC.

The chain employs TRBV19 and TRBJ1-1; D not resolved. CDR3 size: 15 residues. V was shortened by 10 bases and J by 0 bases, with 18 bases between the two germline ends. Germline-derived CDR1 and CDR2 are LNHDA and SQIVND (reference sequence). CDR3 nucleotides: TGTGCCACCCGACCGTCCCGGGCAGTGAACACTGAAGCTTTCTTT. It is translated as CATRPSRAVNTEAFF.

This chain joins TRBV15 and TRBJ1-6; 8 bases are a match to TRBD1. V lost 3 bases and J lost 7; bases outside the gene matches: 8. This CDR3 comprises 16 residues. In germline, CDR1 is LNHNV, CDR2 YYDKDF (reference sequence). The CDR3 is CATSRQGADRNSPLHF. The CDR3 coding sequence is TGTGCCACCAGCAGGCAGGGGGCAGATAGGAATTCACCCCTCCACTTT. Full variable domain (outside the CDR3, taken from reference TRBV15 and TRBJ1-6): DAMVIQNPRYQVTQFGKPVTLSCSQTLNHNVMYWYQQKSSQAPKLLFHYYDKDFNNEADTPDNFQSRRPNTSFCFLDIRSPGLGDTAMYLCATSRQGADRNSPLHFGNGTRLTVT.

The chain is built from TRBV6-5 and TRBJ1-5, with D unresolved. CDR3 size: 12 residues. Germline CDR1 MNHEY, CDR2 SVGAGI. Trimming removed 6 bases at V and 11 bases at J, with 14 bases between. The CDR3 loop reads CASSPPWLTQHF. CDR3 DNA: TGTGCCAGCAGCCCCCCATGGTTGACCCAGCATTTT.

The V call is TRBV19, the J call TRBJ1-5; TRBD1 matches 7 bases. Germline loops: CDR1 LNHDA, CDR2 SQIVND (reference sequence). Trimming at V came to 1 base and at J to 6 bases, leaving 9 bases not matched to a gene. This CDR3 is 16 amino acids long. Here the CDR3 reads CASSIGRGRGGQPQHF. CDR3 in DNA: TGTGCCAGTAGTATAGGAAGGGGGCGCGGCGGTCAGCCCCAGCATTTT.

For this clone: Other DNA sequences within the sample encode an identical CDR3. CDR3 in amino acids: CASSSGPSTEAFF. The CDR3, as DNA: TGTGCCAGCAGTTCTGGGCCGTCCACTGAAGCTTTCTTT. The chain recombines TRBV12-3 or TRBV12-4 with TRBJ1-1, with D unresolved. V shed 4 bases and J shed 4 bases, with 10 bases lying between them. The length of the CDR3 is 13 residues.

This clone showed up just a few times. The genes are TRBV27 and TRBJ1-3, with 7 bases matching TRBD1. The CDR3 contains 16 residues. The ends lost 0 bases at V and 4 bases at J; junction bases unmatched: 6. The germline V gene has CDR1 MNHEY and CDR2 SMNVEV (reference sequence). CDR3: CASSLSIPGQGNTIYF. Here the CDR3 DNA reads TGTGCCAGCAGTTTATCAATTCCGGGACAGGGAAACACCATATATTTT.